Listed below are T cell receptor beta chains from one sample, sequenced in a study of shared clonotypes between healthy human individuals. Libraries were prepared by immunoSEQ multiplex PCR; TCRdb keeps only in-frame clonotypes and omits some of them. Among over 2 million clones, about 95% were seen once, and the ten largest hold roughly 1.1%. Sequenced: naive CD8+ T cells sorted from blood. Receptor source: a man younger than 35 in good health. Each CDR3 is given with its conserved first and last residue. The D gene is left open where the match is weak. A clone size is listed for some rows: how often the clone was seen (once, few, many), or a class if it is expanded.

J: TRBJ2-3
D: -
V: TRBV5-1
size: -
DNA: TGCGCCAGCAGCCCCCCGAGCACAGATACGCAGTATTTT
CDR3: CASSPPSTDTQYF

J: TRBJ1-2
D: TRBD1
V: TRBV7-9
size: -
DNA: TGTGCCAGCAGCTCCGGACAGGGGGCTTACAGCTACACCTTC
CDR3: CASSSGQGAYSYTF

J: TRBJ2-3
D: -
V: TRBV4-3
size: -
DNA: TGCGCCAGCAGCCAAGTCCGGATTCAGGGGACCCCCACAGATACGCAGTATTTT
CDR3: CASSQVRIQGTPTDTQYF

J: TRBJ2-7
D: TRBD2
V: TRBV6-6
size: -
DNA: TGTGCCAGCAGTTACTTGCGGGAGGTAGCCTACGAGCAGTACTTC
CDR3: CASSYLREVAYEQYF

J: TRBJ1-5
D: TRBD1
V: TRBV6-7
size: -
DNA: TGTGCCAGCAGTGGAACGAAGCAGGGGGCTTTCTTGTTAGTTCAGCCCCAGCATTTT
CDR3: CASSGTKQGAFLLVQPQHF

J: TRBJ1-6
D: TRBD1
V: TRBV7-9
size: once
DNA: TGTGCCAGCAGTTTTAGGACAGGGGACAATTCACCCCTCCACTTT
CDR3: CASSFRTGDNSPLHF

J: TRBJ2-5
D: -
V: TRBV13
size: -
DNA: TGTGCCAGCAGCTCAACGGCACAGGGTGGAGAGACCCAGTACTTC
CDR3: CASSSTAQGGETQYF

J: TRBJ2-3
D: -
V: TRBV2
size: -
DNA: TGTGCCAGCAGTGAAGGAGAAGGCACAGATACGCAGTATTTT
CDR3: CASSEGEGTDTQYF

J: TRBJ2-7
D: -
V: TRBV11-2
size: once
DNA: TGTGCCAGCAGCTTAGAGGCCGAGCAGTACTTC
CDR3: CASSLEAEQYF

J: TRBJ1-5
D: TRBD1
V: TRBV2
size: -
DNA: TGTGCCAGCAGTGAACTGGGCGGGACAGGCAATCAGCCCCAGCATTTT
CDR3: CASSELGGTGNQPQHF